This record looks at one TCR beta chain sequence and its context. What it binds is unknown. Germline V gene lookup returns CDR1 SGHAT and CDR2 FQDESV (reference sequence). There are 15 residues in the CDR3. After removal of 0 bases from V and 0 bases from J, the junction contained 0 bases not matched to a gene. The data were taken from a study of T cell responses to AZD1222 COVID-19 vaccine. About the research overall: Second-dose groups at about 4 or about 12 weeks were pooled.

Whole-study results and caveats: The donor group comprised mostly white British people and more females; the analysis possibly underestimated clonal diversity. Spike-specific TCR breadth and depth grew following two AZD1222 doses. Epitopes outside B.1.351 and B.1.1.7 mutated regions reportedly drew nearly half of spike TCRs.

Sequencing used immunoSEQ multiplex PCR; TCRdb keeps in-frame clones, though not all of them. The top ten hold less than 15% of the sample, which has roughly 100,000 clones, over 75% seen once. This sequence originates from an adult in good health. Here the sequenced sample was peripheral blood, taken on day 0 of AZD1222 vaccination. J is TRBJ2-3 and V is TRBV11-1, with 7 nucleotides matching TRBD2. CDR3 protein: CASSLAGGSTDTQYF. Here the CDR3 DNA reads TGTGCCAGCAGCTTAGCGGGGGGGAGCACAGATACGCAGTATTTT.